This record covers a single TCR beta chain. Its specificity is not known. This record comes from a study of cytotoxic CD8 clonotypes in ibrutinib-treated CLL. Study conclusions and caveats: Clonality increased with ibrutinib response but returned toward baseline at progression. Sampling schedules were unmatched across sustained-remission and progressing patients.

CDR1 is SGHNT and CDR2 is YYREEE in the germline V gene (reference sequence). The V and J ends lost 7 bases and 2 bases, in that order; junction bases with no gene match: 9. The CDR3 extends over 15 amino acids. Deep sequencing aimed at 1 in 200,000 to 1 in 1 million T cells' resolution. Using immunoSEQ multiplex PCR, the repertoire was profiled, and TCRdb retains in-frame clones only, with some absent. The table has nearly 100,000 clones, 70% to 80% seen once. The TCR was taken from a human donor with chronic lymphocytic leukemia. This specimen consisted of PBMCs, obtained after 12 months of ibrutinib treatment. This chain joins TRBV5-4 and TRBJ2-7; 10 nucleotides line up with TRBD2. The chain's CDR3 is CASGVLAGAAYEQYF. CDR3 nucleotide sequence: TGTGCCAGCGGAGTGCTAGCGGGGGCCGCCTACGAGCAGTACTTC.